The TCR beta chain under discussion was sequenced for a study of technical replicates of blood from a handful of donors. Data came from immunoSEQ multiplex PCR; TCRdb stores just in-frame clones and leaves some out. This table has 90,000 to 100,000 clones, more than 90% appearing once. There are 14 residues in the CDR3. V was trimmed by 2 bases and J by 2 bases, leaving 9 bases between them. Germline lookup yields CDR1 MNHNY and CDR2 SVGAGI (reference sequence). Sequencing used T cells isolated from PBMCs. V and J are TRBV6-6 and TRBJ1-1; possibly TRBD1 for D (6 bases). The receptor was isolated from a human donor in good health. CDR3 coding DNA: TGTGCCAGCAGTTACGGACAGTTAAACACTGAAGCTTTCTTT. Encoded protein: CASSYGQLNTEAFF.